This T cell receptor (beta chain) was documented in a study of blood T cell repertoires in COVID-19. Study-level background: COVID-19 samples collected from the United States, Italy and Spain covered acute and convalescent phases. T cells, B-cell-depleted T cells, or PBMCs supplied cDNA or gDNA.

The ends were cut back, 8 bases at V and 2 bases at J, with 15 bases in the middle. The germline CDR1 and CDR2 sequences are SEHNR and FQNEAQ (reference sequence). The CDR3 totals 14 residues. In the authors' workflow: Quantification of nucleated cells was approximated via reference gene primer amplification. TCRdb keeps only in-frame clones here, not all; method: immunoSEQ multiplex PCR. V and J calls and clone size follow that table, whereas D and trimming were derived from the DNA. This table holds approximately 120,000 clones, 74% found once. V is TRBV7-9 and J is TRBJ1-1; D uncertain. The receptor comes from a man in his sixties with acute or convalescent COVID-19. The sequencing sample was made of peripheral blood. The CDR3, as DNA: TGTGCCAGCGGAAGGAGGAACAGCAACACTGAAGCTTTCTTT. This sequence encodes CASGRRNSNTEAFF.